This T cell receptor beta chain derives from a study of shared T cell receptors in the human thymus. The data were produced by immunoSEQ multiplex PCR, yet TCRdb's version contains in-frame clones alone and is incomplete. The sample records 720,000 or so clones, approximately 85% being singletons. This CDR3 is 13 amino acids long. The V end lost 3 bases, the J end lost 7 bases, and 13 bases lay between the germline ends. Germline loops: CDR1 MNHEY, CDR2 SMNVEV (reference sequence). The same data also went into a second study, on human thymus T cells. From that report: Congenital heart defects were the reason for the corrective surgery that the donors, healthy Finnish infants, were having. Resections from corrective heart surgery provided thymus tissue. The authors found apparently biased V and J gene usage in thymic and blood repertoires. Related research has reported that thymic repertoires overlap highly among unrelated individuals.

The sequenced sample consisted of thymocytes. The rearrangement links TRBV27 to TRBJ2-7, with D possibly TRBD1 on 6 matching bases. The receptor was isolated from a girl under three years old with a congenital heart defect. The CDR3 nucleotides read TGTGCCAGCAGTTTCTCCACAGGGTTTGAGCAGTACTTC. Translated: CASSFSTGFEQYF.